A single sample is the source of the 8 T cell receptor beta chains below, sequenced in a study of blood T cell repertoires in COVID-19. Method: immunoSEQ multiplex PCR; TCRdb's copy keeps in-frame clones and lacks some. The table lists about 130,000 clones, more than 80% of them singletons. The specimen sequenced was peripheral blood. The receptors come from a human donor in a cohort sampled during active COVID-19.

The chain links TRBV6-2 or TRBV6-3 to TRBJ2-5; 7 bases align to TRBD2. With V trimmed by 6 bases and J by 5 bases, 6 bases remained unmatched. The germline gives CDR1 MNHEY, CDR2 SVGEGT. The CDR3 length is 13 residues. The CDR3 region is CASSRWGGETQYF. CDR3 sequence (DNA): TGTGCCAGCAGCCGATGGGGAGGGGAGACCCAGTACTTC.

The chain links TRBV27 to TRBJ2-1, with 7 nucleotides matching TRBD2. After removal of 6 bases from V and 4 bases from J, the junction contained 3 bases not matched to a gene. The CDR3 spans 13 residues. Germline CDR1 MNHEY, CDR2 SMNVEV (reference sequence). The CDR3 bases are TGTGCCAGCAGCAGCGGGGCTTACAATGAGCAGTTCTTC. Protein product: CASSSGAYNEQFF.

The chain joins TRBV10-3 to TRBJ2-3; TRBD2 agrees at 14 bases. The CDR3 loop spans 17 amino acids. Per the germline V gene, CDR1 is ENHRY and CDR2 is SYGVKD. With V trimmed by 2 bases and J by 7 bases, 8 bases remained unmatched. The DNA for the CDR3 is TGTGCCATCAGTGAGGCGGGACTAGCGGGAGTCCAGAATACGCAGTATTTT. This sequence encodes CAISEAGLAGVQNTQYF.

The V and J genes are TRBV9 and TRBJ2-3; no clear D. The CDR3 has 16 residues. Per germline, CDR1 SGDLS and CDR2 YYNGEE. Trimming pared 3 bases from V and 2 bases from J, leaving 16 bases between. The CDR3 DNA reads TGTGCCAGCAGCGGAGGAGCCCGCACCGACACAGATACGCAGTATTTT. It translates to CASSGGARTDTDTQYF.

The chain carries TRBV30 and TRBJ1-6; 8 nucleotides align to TRBD1. The CDR3 covers 15 residues. J lost 10 bases, V lost 8 bases, and 16 bases had no gene match. Germline V gene sequence: CDR1 GTSNPN, CDR2 SVGIG (reference sequence). The CDR3 DNA follows: TGTGCCGGGACCAGGGGGCCCGCCGGGGTCTCACCCCTCCACTTT. Its translation: CAGTRGPAGVSPLHF.

This chain links TRBV3-1 (or the pseudogene TRBV3-2) with TRBJ2-5; 9 bases agree with TRBD2. CDR1 is LGHDT, CDR2 YNNKEL, per germline (reference sequence). The CDR3 runs to 14 residues. V shed 4 bases and J 4 bases; nucleotides not matched to a gene: 4. CDR3 bases: TGTGCCAGCAGCCTTGCGGGGGGGGGAGAGACCCAGTACTTC. It specifies CASSLAGGGETQYF.

CDR3 DNA: TGTGCCAGCAGCGTAGGAACGGAAGAGACCCAGTACTTC. It yields the protein CASSVGTEETQYF. The rearrangement joins TRBV9 to TRBJ2-5; D is undetermined. The V end was cut by 0 bases, the J end by 3 bases, with 6 bases between. CDR1 and CDR2 (germline): SGDLS, YYNGEE. The CDR3 extends over 13 amino acids.

The chain joins TRBV18 to TRBJ1-1, with 7 bases matching TRBD1. CDR1 and CDR2 (germline): KGHSH, LQKENI. The CDR3 extends over 14 amino acids. The J segment lost 2 bases and the V segment lost 4 bases, leaving 4 bases of the junction unmatched. CDR3: CASSQTGVNTEAFF. CDR3 sequence (DNA): TGTGCCAGCTCACAAACAGGGGTCAACACTGAAGCTTTCTTT.